These 18 T cell receptor beta chains share one sample of origin, sequenced in a study of blood T cell repertoires in COVID-19. Assay: immunoSEQ multiplex PCR; the TCRdb copy retains only in-frame clones and omits some. The data contain around 390,000 clones, approximately 87% of them singletons. Sequencing input: PBMCs or T cells enriched from blood (not recorded which). Every receptor here comes from a woman in her forties or fifties who had recovered from COVID-19.

The chain is built from TRBV5-6 and TRBJ1-1; weak D call: TRBD1 (5 bases). Germline V gives CDR1 SGHDT, CDR2 YYEEEE. Trimming shortened V by 1 base and J by 4 bases, and 8 bases separated the two germline ends. This CDR3 is built from 13 residues. CDR3 DNA sequence: TGTGCCAGCAGCTTGTACGGGGGCACTGAAGCTTTCTTT. As protein: CASSLYGGTEAFF.

V is TRBV3-1 (or the pseudogene TRBV3-2) and J is TRBJ1-1; D is unclear. This CDR3 is 13 amino acids long. The germline V and J ends were trimmed by 0 bases and 10 bases, with 12 bases remaining between them. Germline-derived CDR1 and CDR2 are LGHDT and YNNKEL (reference sequence). The CDR3 protein is CASSQERAEGAFF. CDR3 DNA sequence: TGTGCCAGCAGCCAAGAAAGGGCGGAGGGAGCTTTCTTT.

The chain joins TRBV6-5 to TRBJ1-6; 9 bases align to TRBD1. The CDR3 spans 15 residues. V lost 6 bases to trimming and J lost 9 bases; unmatched junction nucleotides: 9. Germline V gene lookup returns CDR1 MNHEY and CDR2 SVGAGI. DNA for the CDR3: TGTGCCAGCAGGCCCGGGACAGGGTCTGGTTCACCCCTCCACTTT. It encodes CASRPGTGSGSPLHF.

This clone was detected once. This chain uses TRBV5-1 with TRBJ2-3, with a weak D call TRBD2 (5 bases). This CDR3 has 14 residues. V gave up 2 bases and J gave up 4 bases, with 11 bases separating them. Per germline, CDR1 SGHRS and CDR2 YFSETQ. The CDR3 loop reads CASSLAKEADTQYF. CDR3 coding DNA: TGCGCCAGCAGCTTAGCGAAGGAGGCAGATACGCAGTATTTT.

This chain uses TRBV4-3 with TRBJ1-5; TRBD1 aligns across 7 bases. The CDR3 is 16 amino acids. J lost 6 bases, V lost 3 bases, and 11 bases had no gene match. From germline, CDR1 is LGHNA and CDR2 YSLEER. The CDR3 bases are TGCGCCAGCAGCCAGGACAGGTTAAAATCCCCTCAGCCCCAGCATTTT. This translates into CASSQDRLKSPQPQHF.

This chain connects TRBV5-1 to TRBJ1-6, with D perhaps TRBD1 (5 bases). The V end was cut by 4 bases, the J end by 7 bases, with 15 bases between. Germline CDR1 is SGHRS and CDR2 is YFSETQ. The CDR3 covers 15 residues. Here the CDR3 reads CASSPAGEGNSPLHF. The CDR3 DNA sequence: TGCGCCAGCAGCCCGGCGGGGGAAGGCAATTCACCCCTCCACTTT.

This clone appeared a single time. V is TRBV19 and J is TRBJ1-5, with TRBD1 matching 7 bases. Germline V gives CDR1 LNHDA, CDR2 SQIVND (reference sequence). The CDR3 contains 14 residues. V was pared by 5 bases and J by 0 bases, with 1 base of the junction left unmatched. The CDR3 DNA is TGTGCCAGTAGTGGACAGGTTAGCAATCAGCCCCAGCATTTT. Protein: CASSGQVSNQPQHF.

The CDR3 DNA reads TGTGCCAGCATGCCAGGGGGATTAACTGAAGCTTTCTTT. Protein product: CASMPGGLTEAFF. This rearrangement joins TRBV6-5 to TRBJ1-1; 7 positions match TRBD1. The germline gives CDR1 MNHEY, CDR2 SVGAGI. V trimming: 7 bases; J trimming: 5 bases; junction bases outside the gene matches: 7. The CDR3 sequence is 13 residues long.

This clone was detected once. CDR3 in amino acids: CASSRRRWQGARGSYEQYF. CDR3 nucleotide sequence: TGTGCCAGTAGCCGTCGACGGTGGCAGGGGGCGAGGGGTTCCTACGAGCAGTACTTC. The V gene is TRBV19, the J gene TRBJ2-7; 8 bases match TRBD1. Per germline, CDR1 LNHDA and CDR2 SQIVND (reference sequence). V gave up 6 bases and J gave up 1 base; unmatched junction bases: 20. There are 19 residues in the CDR3. Complete variable domain (other parts from reference TRBV19 and TRBJ2-7): DGGITQSPKYLFRKEGQNVTLSCEQNLNHDAMYWYRQDPGQGLRLIYYSQIVNDFQKGDIAEGYSVSREKKESFPLTVTSAQKNPTAFYLCASSRRRWQGARGSYEQYFGPGTRLTVT.

This clone was observed once. V gene TRBV16 combines with J gene TRBJ1-2; 7 bases fit TRBD1. CDR3 length: 14 amino acids. J was trimmed by 5 bases and V by 2 bases; bases with no gene match: 5. Germline assignment: CDR1 KGHSY and CDR2 FQNENV. The CDR3 loop is CASSQAGGRYGYTF. Here the CDR3 DNA reads TGTGCCAGCAGCCAAGCAGGGGGAAGGTATGGCTACACCTTC.

The V gene is TRBV5-5, the J gene TRBJ1-1; 7 nucleotides agree with TRBD1. CDR3 length: 12 amino acids. V was clipped by 4 bases and J by 5 bases; unmatched bases: 2. The germline V gene has CDR1 SGHKS and CDR2 YYEKEE (reference sequence). CDR3 amino acids: CASSIQGTEAFF. The DNA of the CDR3 is TGTGCCAGCAGCATACAGGGGACTGAAGCTTTCTTT.

This clone was recorded only once. The chain employs TRBV10-3 and TRBJ2-7; the D gene is possibly TRBD2 (6 bases). The CDR3 extends over 12 amino acids. The V end was cut by 8 bases, the J end by 7 bases, with 15 bases between. The V gene's germline CDR1 is ENHRY and CDR2 SYGVKD. The CDR3 DNA sequence: TGTGCCATCGGGGGGTGGTCTGAAGAGCAGTACTTC. This translates into CAIGGWSEEQYF.

The chain joins TRBV7-9 to TRBJ2-4, with 7 bases fitting TRBD2. Trimming at V came to 4 bases and at J to 0 bases, leaving 9 bases not matched to a gene. This CDR3 comprises 17 residues. Germline V lookup: CDR1 SEHNR, CDR2 FQNEAQ (reference sequence). This chain's CDR3 is CASSSVGGLLAKNIQYF. The CDR3 nucleotides read TGTGCCAGCAGCTCGGTGGGAGGGTTACTAGCCAAAAACATTCAGTACTTC.

V is TRBV7-9 and J is TRBJ1-2; D remains ambiguous. Trimming removed 3 bases from V and 5 bases from J, with 16 bases in between. The germline V gene encodes CDR1 SEHNR and CDR2 FQNEAQ (reference sequence). The CDR3 has 15 residues. The CDR3 DNA is TGTGCCAGCAGCTTCCTAGACACCCGGGGTTATGGCTACACCTTC. Protein: CASSFLDTRGYGYTF.

The genes are TRBV11-3 and TRBJ2-2, with D unresolved. This CDR3 is built from 12 residues. Looked up from germline, CDR1 is SGHNT and CDR2 is YENEEA. V was trimmed by 5 bases and J by 8 bases, leaving 9 bases between them. The CDR3 bases are TGTGCCAGCAGCCCCCCCGGGGGGGAGCTGTTTTTT. Translated, it gives CASSPPGGELFF.

There are a few counts of this clone. The rearrangement joins TRBV3-1 (or the pseudogene TRBV3-2) to TRBJ1-3; D unresolved. Germline V gene sequence: CDR1 LGHDT, CDR2 YNNKEL (reference sequence). CDR3 length: 16 residues. Trimming took off 0 bases at V and 0 bases at J, with 9 bases between the two ends. DNA of the CDR3: TGTGCCAGCAGCCAAGATTTGAGGAACTCTGGAAACACCATATATTTT. Its protein is CASSQDLRNSGNTIYF.

The rearrangement links TRBV4-3 to TRBJ1-1; D gene unclear. CDR3 length equals 15 residues. Looked up from germline, CDR1 is LGHNA and CDR2 is YSLEER. Trimming took off 0 bases at V and 2 bases at J, with 10 bases between the two ends. CDR3 bases: TGCGCCAGCAGCCAAGATTCCGGTTCCAACACTGAAGCTTTCTTT. Residues: CASSQDSGSNTEAFF.

The V gene is TRBV3-1 (or the pseudogene TRBV3-2), the J gene TRBJ1-1; D remains ambiguous. Trimming pared 4 bases from V and 5 bases from J, leaving 14 bases between. Germline-derived CDR1 and CDR2 are LGHDT and YNNKEL (reference sequence). The CDR3 is 14 amino acids. The CDR3 sequence is CASSRVLAETEAFF. CDR3 bases: TGTGCCAGCAGCCGGGTCTTGGCGGAAACTGAAGCTTTCTTT.